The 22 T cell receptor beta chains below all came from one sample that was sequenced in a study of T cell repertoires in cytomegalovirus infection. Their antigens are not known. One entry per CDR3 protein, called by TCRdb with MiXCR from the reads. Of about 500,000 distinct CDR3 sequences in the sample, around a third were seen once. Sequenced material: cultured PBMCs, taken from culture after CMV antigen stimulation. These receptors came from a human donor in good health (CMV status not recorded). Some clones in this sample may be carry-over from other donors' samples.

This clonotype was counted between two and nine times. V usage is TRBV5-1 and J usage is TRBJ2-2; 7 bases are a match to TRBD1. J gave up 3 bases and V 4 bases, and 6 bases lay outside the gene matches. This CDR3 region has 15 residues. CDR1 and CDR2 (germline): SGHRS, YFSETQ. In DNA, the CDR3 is TGCGCCAGCAGCGTGGGACAGATAGACACCGGGGAGCTGTTTTTT. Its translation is CASSVGQIDTGELFF.

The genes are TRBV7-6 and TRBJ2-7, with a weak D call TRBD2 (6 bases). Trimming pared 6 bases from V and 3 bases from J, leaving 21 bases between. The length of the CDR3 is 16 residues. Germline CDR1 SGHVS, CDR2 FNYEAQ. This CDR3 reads CASRRVGGKSDYEQYF. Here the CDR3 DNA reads TGTGCCAGCAGGCGGGTAGGAGGGAAATCGGACTACGAGCAGTACTTC.

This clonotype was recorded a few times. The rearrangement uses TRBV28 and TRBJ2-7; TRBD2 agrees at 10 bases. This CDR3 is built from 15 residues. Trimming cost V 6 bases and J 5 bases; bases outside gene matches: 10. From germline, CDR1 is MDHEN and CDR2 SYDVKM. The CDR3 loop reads CASSLAGAGFHEQYV. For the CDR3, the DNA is TGTGCCAGCAGCCTAGCGGGAGCGGGGTTCCACGAGCAGTACGTC.

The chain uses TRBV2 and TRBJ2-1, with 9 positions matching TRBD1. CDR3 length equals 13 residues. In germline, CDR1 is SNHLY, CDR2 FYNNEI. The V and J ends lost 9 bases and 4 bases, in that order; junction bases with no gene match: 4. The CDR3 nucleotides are TGTGCCAGGCGGGACAGGGTATACAATGAGCAGTTCTTC. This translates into CARRDRVYNEQFF.

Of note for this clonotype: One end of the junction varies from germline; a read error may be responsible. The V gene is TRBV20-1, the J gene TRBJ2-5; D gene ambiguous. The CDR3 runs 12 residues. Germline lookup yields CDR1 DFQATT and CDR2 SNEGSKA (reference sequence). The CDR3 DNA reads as TGCAGTGCCCCCGTCCAACAAGGGACCCAGTACTTC. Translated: CSAPVQQGTQYF.

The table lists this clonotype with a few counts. The CDR3 sequence is CASSLNTQYF. In nucleotides, the CDR3 is TGTGCCAGCAGCTTAAATACGCAGTATTTT. This chain connects TRBV7-2 to TRBJ2-3; no definite D call. The CDR3 is 10 residues long. CDR1 and CDR2 (germline): SGHTA, FQGNSA. The V and J ends lost 2 bases and 7 bases respectively, with 1 base between them.

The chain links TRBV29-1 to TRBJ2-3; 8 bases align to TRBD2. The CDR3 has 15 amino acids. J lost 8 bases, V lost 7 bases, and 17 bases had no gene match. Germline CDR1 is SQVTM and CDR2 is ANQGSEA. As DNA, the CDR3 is TGCAGCGCCCCAGGTCGAGCTAGCGGGCAGGGTACGCAGTATTTT. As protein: CSAPGRASGQGTQYF.

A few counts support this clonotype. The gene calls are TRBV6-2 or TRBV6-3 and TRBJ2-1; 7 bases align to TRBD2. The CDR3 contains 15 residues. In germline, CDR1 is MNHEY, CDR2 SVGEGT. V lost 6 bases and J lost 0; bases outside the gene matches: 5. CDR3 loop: CASRPGGNSYNEQFF. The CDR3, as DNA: TGTGCCAGCAGACCCGGGGGGAACTCCTACAATGAGCAGTTCTTC.

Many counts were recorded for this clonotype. CDR3 DNA: TGTGCCAGCAGCTTAGTACGGGGGCTTGGGGCCAACGTCCTGACTTTC. It specifies CASSLVRGLGANVLTF. The chain recombines TRBV7-2 with TRBJ2-6, with D perhaps matching TRBD1 or TRBD2 (6 bases each). The CDR3 loop spans 16 amino acids. The germline V and J ends were trimmed by 1 base and 3 bases, with 10 bases remaining between them. Germline V CDR1 and CDR2: SGHTA, FQGNSA.

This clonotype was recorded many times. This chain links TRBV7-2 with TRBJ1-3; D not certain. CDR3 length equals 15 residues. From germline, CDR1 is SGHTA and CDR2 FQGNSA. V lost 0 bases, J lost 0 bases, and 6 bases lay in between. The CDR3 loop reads CASSLARFSGNTIYF. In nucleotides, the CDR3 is TGTGCCAGCAGCTTAGCAAGGTTCTCTGGAAACACCATATATTTT.

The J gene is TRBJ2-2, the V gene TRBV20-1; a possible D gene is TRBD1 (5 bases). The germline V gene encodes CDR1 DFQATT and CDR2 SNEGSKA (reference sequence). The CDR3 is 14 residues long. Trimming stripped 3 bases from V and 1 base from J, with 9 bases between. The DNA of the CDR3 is TGCAGTGCTAGTGAAGGGGAGAACACCGGGGAGCTGTTTTTT. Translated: CSASEGENTGELFF.

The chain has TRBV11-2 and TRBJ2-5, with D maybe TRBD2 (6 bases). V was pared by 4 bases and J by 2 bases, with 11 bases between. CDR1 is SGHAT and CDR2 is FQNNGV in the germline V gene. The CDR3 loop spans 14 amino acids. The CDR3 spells CASSSGLTQETQYF. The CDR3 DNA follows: TGTGCCAGCAGCTCGGGACTCACGCAAGAGACCCAGTACTTC.

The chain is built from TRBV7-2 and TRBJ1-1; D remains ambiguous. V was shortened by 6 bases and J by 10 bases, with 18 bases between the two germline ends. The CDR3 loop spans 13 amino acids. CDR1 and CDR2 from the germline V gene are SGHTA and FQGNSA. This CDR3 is CASRPTGSPTAFF. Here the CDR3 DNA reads TGTGCCAGCAGACCTACGGGGAGCCCGACAGCTTTCTTT. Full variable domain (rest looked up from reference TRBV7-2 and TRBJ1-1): GAGVSQSPSNKVTEKGKDVELRCDPISGHTALYWYRQSLGQGLEFLIYFQGNSAPDKSGLPSDRFSAERTGGSVSTLTIQRTQQEDSAVYLCASRPTGSPTAFFGQGTRLTVV.

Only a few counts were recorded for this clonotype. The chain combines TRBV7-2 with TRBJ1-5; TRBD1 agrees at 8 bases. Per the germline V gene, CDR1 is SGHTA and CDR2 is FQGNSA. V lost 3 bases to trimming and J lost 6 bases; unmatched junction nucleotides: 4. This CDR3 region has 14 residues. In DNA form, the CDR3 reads TGTGCCAGCAGCTTTGACAGGGGTGGTCAGCCCCAGCATTTT. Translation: CASSFDRGGQPQHF.

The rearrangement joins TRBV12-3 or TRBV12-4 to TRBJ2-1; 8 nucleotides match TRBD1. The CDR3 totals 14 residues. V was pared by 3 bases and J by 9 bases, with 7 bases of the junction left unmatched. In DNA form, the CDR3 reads TGTGCCAGCAGTTTGAACAGGGGGTTGCGTGAGCAGTTCTTC. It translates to CASSLNRGLREQFF.

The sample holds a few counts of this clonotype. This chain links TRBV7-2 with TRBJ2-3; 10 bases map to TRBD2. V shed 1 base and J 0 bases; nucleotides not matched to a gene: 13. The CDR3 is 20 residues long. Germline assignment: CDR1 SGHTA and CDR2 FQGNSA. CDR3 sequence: CASSLVQGASGSSSTDTQYF. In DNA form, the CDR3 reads TGTGCCAGCAGCTTAGTCCAAGGAGCTAGCGGGAGTTCTAGCACAGATACGCAGTATTTT. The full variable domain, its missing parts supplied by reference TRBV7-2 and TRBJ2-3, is GAGVSQSPSNKVTEKGKDVELRCDPISGHTALYWYRQSLGQGLEFLIYFQGNSAPDKSGLPSDRFSAERTGGSVSTLTIQRTQQEDSAVYLCASSLVQGASGSSSTDTQYFGPGTRLTVL.

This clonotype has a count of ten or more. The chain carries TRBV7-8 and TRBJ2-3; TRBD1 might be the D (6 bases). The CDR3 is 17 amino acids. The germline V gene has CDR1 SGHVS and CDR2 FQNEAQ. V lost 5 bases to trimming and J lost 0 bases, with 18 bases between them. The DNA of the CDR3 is TGTGCCAGCAGCCAGGGGCAGGGGAGCACTAGCACAGATACGCAGTATTTT. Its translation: CASSQGQGSTSTDTQYF.

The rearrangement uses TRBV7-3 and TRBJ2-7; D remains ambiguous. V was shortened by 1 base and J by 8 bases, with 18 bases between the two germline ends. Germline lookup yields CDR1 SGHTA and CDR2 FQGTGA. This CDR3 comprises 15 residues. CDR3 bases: TGTGCCAGCAGCTTAAGTTGGAGCGTACAAGCCCAGCAGTACTTC. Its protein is CASSLSWSVQAQQYF.

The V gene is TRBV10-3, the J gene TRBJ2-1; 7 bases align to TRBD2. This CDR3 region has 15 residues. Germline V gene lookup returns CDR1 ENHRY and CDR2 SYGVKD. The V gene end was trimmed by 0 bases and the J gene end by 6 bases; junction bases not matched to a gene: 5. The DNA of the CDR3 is TGTGCCATCAGTGAGTCTCGCGGGAGTGGCAATGAGCAGTTCTTC. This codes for CAISESRGSGNEQFF.

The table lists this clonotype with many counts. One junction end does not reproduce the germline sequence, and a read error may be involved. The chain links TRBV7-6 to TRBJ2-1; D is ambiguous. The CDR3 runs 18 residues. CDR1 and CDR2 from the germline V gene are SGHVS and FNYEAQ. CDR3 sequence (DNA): TGTGCCAGCAGTCCAACCCTCCGACACGGGTCCTCCGACAATGAGCAGTTCTTC. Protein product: CASSPTLRHGSSDNEQFF.

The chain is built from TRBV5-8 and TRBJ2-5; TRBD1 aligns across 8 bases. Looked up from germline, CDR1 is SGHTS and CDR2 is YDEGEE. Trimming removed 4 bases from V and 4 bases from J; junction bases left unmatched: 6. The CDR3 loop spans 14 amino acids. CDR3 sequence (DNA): TGTGCCAGCAGCGGAACCGGGACAGGAGAGACCCAGTACTTC. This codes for CASSGTGTGETQYF.

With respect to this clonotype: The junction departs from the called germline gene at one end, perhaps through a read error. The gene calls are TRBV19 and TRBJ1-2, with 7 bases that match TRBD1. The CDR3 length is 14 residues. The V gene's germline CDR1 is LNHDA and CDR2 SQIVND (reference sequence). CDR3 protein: CASTSRDRSLRIAF. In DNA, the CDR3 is TGTGCCAGTACCTCACGGGACAGATCGTTACGGATCGCCTTC.